Sequencing of this TCR beta chain was carried out in a study of cytomegalovirus exposure and HLA in healthy donors (TCRdb year 2017). At the level of the whole study: An earlier analysis of several hundred of the donors reported approximately 260 Gb of sequence data and some 110 million unique TCR beta sequences obtained from about 170 million T cells. An early release covering approximately 600 HLA-typed donors comprised roughly 300 gigabases of sequencing data and around 80 million unique TCR sequences. Among the roughly 400 genotyped donors, approximately 77% belonged to the genetic ancestry cluster associated with self-reported Caucasian donors. The aim of the study was to test whether cataloging public T cell receptors could identify signatures of past pathogen exposure. Using immunosequencing, the study profiled T cell repertoires from 666 subjects and related those repertoires to cytomegalovirus serostatus. Besides the first cohort of under 700 subjects, a separate validation cohort made up of about 120 different subjects was used. To predict cytomegalovirus infection status, the study brought together high-throughput TCR immunosequencing, statistical association of individual TCRs with disease status, and machine learning. A later analysis re-analyzed previously published TCR beta repertoires from about 600 donors and added high-resolution HLA genotyping to study TCR occurrence patterns. In the later analysis, no new phenotypic data were used to find candidate immune exposures; instead, reliance was placed on TCR beta sequences and their occurrence across donors. To decide whether each TCR beta V gene segment behaved as functional or pseudogenic, an earlier analysis of over 500 of the donors relied on high-throughput TCR beta sequencing. Donor age, sex, ethnicity and CMV serostatus were compiled alongside the repertoire data. Genome-wide SNP genotypes for about 60% of the 666 donors were used in a later genetic analysis, which treated that subset as a discovery cohort. Every repertoire in the discovery cohort had been generated on one and the same sequencing platform. HLA typing covered class I and class II loci at four-digit resolution. The number of donors typed differed by locus, with about 629-630 for A, B, C, DRB1 and DQB1, around 500 for DQA1, about 610 for DPA1, and about 450 for DPB1. A handful of DR-DQ haplotypes were handled as single units for association and clustering because linkage in the cohort was strong. On average, roughly 200,000 unique TCR beta nucleotide sequences were sequenced per donor among 350 to 400 genotyped donors of the cohort, with roughly 18% of those sequences being non-productive.

Library generation was performed with the immunoSEQ multiplex PCR assay. A mixture of 60 forward primers for TCR Vbeta segments and 13 reverse primers for TCR Jbeta segments was used in the multiplex PCR. The CDR3 region of rearranged TCR beta genes was amplified from genomic DNA with a multiplex PCR assay. The Illumina HiSeq System was used to sequence the amplified TCR beta libraries as 87-base-pair reads. Turning to the authors' computational methods: Across the 500 to 850 repertoires, a later analysis counted around 80 million unique TCR beta chains, around 10 million of which were shared by at least two donors. Raw reads were error-corrected and collapsed into unique sequences with a nearest-neighbor algorithm that merged closely related sequences to remove PCR and sequencing errors. Alignment of CDR3 sequences to IMGT reference sequences was used to assign V, D and J gene segments. For a sequence to be retained, a match of at least six nucleotides to both a V gene segment and a J gene segment was required. Rearrangements were classified as productive when the CDR3 lacked stop codons and remained in frame with V and J, and all other rearrangements were classified as non-productive. Following IMGT convention, CDR3 was defined as the stretch from the second conserved V-encoded cysteine to the conserved J-encoded phenylalanine. In an earlier analysis of more than 550 of the donors, sequences lacking an unambiguous match to a single V gene segment were excluded. In an earlier analysis of approximately 590 of the donors, V segments were called functional above 56.7% productive rearrangements and were called segregating when the between-donor standard deviation exceeded 5%. To diagnose cytomegalovirus status from the catalog of TCR beta chain sequences, a statistical classification framework was built. V and J gene assignment, in a later analysis, came from comparing TCR nucleotide sequences with IMGT/GENE-DB human TR gene sequences. The TCRdist pipeline was used in a later analysis to assign CDR3 sequences and most-parsimonious VDJ recombination scenarios. In a later analysis, every TCR beta chain was defined by the combination of its CDR3 amino acid sequence and its V-gene family, and reads without a unique V-gene family were dropped. In a later analysis, 450 to 600 highly shared, low-generation-probability nucleotide sequences were removed to address suspected cross-contamination and a sequencing artifact. A later analysis calculated a clonal expansion index for each public chain from normalized within-repertoire ranks of inferred template counts. In a later analysis, generation probabilities were computed with a VDJ recombination model fitted to out-of-frame rearrangements, and the resulting probabilities were checked against IGoR. A later analysis scored TCR-TCR, TCR-HLA and TCR-CMV co-occurrence with hypergeometric tests, applying a repertoire-size bias correction to TCR pairs. False discovery rates were estimated in a later analysis by permuting HLA or CMV assignments 20 times. In a later analysis, co-occurring TCRs were grouped using DBSCAN, and TCRdist sequence similarity was added for clustering within HLA-allele-positive subsets. For co-occurrence clustering, repertoires with fewer than 30,000 or more than 120,000 public chains were excluded, along with four or five repertoires with anomalous nucleotide sharing. Not all clones reach the TCRdb copy of this immuneACCESS table, which keeps in-frame sequences only. Checked studies attribute under half of the gap to unresolved V genes and leave the rest unexplained. For V, J and clone size, that table is used; D and trimming come from the DNA. In all, the sample holds around 110,000 clones, and roughly four fifths of those were seen once. The ten biggest clones cover 5% to 7% of the sample.

For this clone: No cognate antigen has been identified for it. No base quality values were provided; no much bigger clone lies one nucleotide off.

Paper-wide results and their limitations: A cluster of highly shared sequence variants was judged likely to be a technical artifact of the sequencing pipeline. Specific HLA alleles were associated with 16,951 TCR beta sequences at a false discovery rate of 0.05 in a later analysis. In a later genetic analysis, fewer N-insertions in productive TCRs were reported among donors in an Asian-associated ancestry cluster than the roughly 700-donor mean. A total of 150 to 200 TCR beta chains were listed by the study as associated with cytomegalovirus. A later genetic analysis associated a missense DCLRE1C variant with V-gene and J-gene trimming of TCR beta chains, and an independent cohort replicated the association. When HLA alleles, especially DR and DQ, strongly co-occurred, attributing TCR associations to individual alleles was difficult. A later analysis reported that several top co-occurrence clusters appeared linked to parvovirus B19, influenza, CMV and Epstein-Barr virus. A further reported finding was that TCR beta sequences accurately predicted the HLA-A and HLA-B alleles for most subjects in the first cohort. The earlier analysis of 450 to 700 of the donors excluded some 15 rarely observed V segments, including chromosome 9 orphons, because counts were too low. Compared with equally common non-associated chains, HLA-associated TCR beta chains in a later analysis were more clonally expanded and had lower generation probabilities. A later analysis found that TCR association rates varied across HLA loci, with DRB1 alleles showing the most associated TCRs and HLA-C alleles the fewest. The classifier was reported to diagnose cytomegalovirus status with high specificity and sensitivity in both the original and validation cohorts. Presence/absence analyses assumed roughly uniform sequencing depth across donors, an assumption that may not hold. According to the authors, the approach could potentially be generalized to other disease states and immunological phenotypes. Linkage disequilibrium might explain the correlated functional status among segregating V segments, but an unknown experimental factor could not be ruled out. Most CMV-associated TCR beta chains appeared to be HLA-restricted in a later analysis, and the HLA associations seemed to be driven largely by CMV exposure. While some public TCRs were present in many individuals, most TCR sequences turned up only very rarely across donors. In an earlier analysis of 450 to 750 of the donors, most TCR beta V segments appeared in productive rearrangements about 90% or about 30% of the time, broadly matching IMGT annotations. In vitro tests confirmed that a few of the cytomegalovirus-associated TCR beta chains recognize cytomegalovirus antigens. Only TCR beta chains were sequenced in this cohort, and the absence of alpha or paired-chain data limited detectable features. Because HLA typing was unavailable for some donors at each locus, only the typed subset was used in association tests. CMV serostatus was the only immune exposure information available for the cohort.

The cohort was made up of under 800 healthy bone marrow donors. All cohort members were sampled while nominally healthy, although unrecorded immune exposures were likely present. The donor tested CMV seropositive and was one of the 289 seropositive cohort members. Every donor gave a peripheral blood sample, and the peripheral blood mononuclear cells from that sample were used for TCR beta sequencing. The Qiagen DNeasy Blood Extraction Kit was used to extract genomic DNA from the blood cell samples. Sequenced material: PBMCs. The TCR originated in a woman in her forties or fifties in good health and CMV-seropositive.

The CDR3 protein is CASSFLGAQGNQPQHF. At the DNA level, the sequence is TGTGCCAGCAGTTTTTTGGGGGCTCAGGGCAATCAGCCCCAGCATTTT. The chain couples TRBV28 to TRBJ1-5, with TRBD1 tentatively as D gene (6 bases match). Taken from cysteine to phenylalanine, the CDR3 has 16 residues. Only CDR3 DNA is held: 48 bases, read in frame from base 1. V is cut by 3 bases and J by 2 bases, and the space between the germline ends is 14 bases. Via the germline V gene, CDR1 is MDHEN and CDR2 SYDVKM.